The 3 T cell receptor beta chains listed next were all sequenced from one sample in a study of blood T cell repertoires in COVID-19. The protocol was immunoSEQ multiplex PCR, while the TCRdb copy is restricted to in-frame clones and leaves out a portion. The sample yields about 100,000 clones, about 88% seen once. The source material was peripheral blood. The receptors were sampled from a young man in a cohort sampled during active COVID-19.

This clone occurred once. This rearrangement joins TRBV21-1 to TRBJ1-5; no check of the table's D call, TRBD1, against the DNA was made. TRBV21-1 counts as a pseudogene. The CDR3 contains 16 residues. CDR3 sequence reads: CASSKKLGTADQPQHF. The CDR3 nucleotides are TGTGCCAGCAGCAAAAAATTAGGGACAGCAGATCAGCCCCAGCATTTT.

This chain joins TRBV10-3 and TRBJ2-7; D is perhaps TRBD2 (6 bases). There are 14 residues in the CDR3. V was pared by 6 bases and J by 3 bases, with 15 bases between. CDR1 ENHRY and CDR2 SYGVKD come from the germline V gene. The CDR3 coding sequence is TGTGCCATCAGCGAAACTAGCAAGATCTACGAGCAGTACTTC. Translation gives CAISETSKIYEQYF.

This chain connects TRBV27 to TRBJ2-3, with D tentatively TRBD2 (6 bases). Germline CDR1 and CDR2: MNHEY and SMNVEV (reference sequence). Trimming removed 0 bases at V and 0 bases at J, with 10 bases between. This CDR3 has 16 amino acids. The CDR3 loop is CASSLSGGLSTDTQYF. Written as DNA, the CDR3 is TGTGCCAGCAGTTTATCTGGGGGGTTAAGCACAGATACGCAGTATTTT.